This T cell receptor beta chain was sequenced in a study of T cells in Graves' hyperthyroidism and ophthalmopathy. Study outcomes and limitations: Ophthalmopathy was model-predicted a median around 6.7 months pre-onset.

As for this clonotype: Its antigen is unidentified.

The investigators amplified TCR beta CDR3 regions from RNA transcripts. During a first-round RT-PCR of the TCR CDR3, the HTBI primer set was used. TCRdb re-analysed the multiplex PCR reads in MiXCR, keeping a single row per CDR3 protein. The sample shows some 700,000 distinct CDR3 sequences, 15% to 20% of them seen only once. Germline CDR1 reads DFQATT; CDR2 reads SNEGSKA (reference sequence). V lost 1 base, J lost 5 bases, and 18 bases lay in between. The CDR3 sequence is 15 residues long. PBMCs were collected from an approximately 10 ml volume of fresh peripheral blood. The material sequenced was blood. This sequence joins TRBV20-1 and TRBJ2-7; tentative D call: TRBD2 (7 bases). The TCR comes from a man between 50 and 59 years old with Graves' hyperthyroidism. In DNA form, the CDR3 reads TGCAGTGCTAGAGGGGAGCGGGACATCCCCAACGAGCAGTACTTC. Translation gives CSARGERDIPNEQYF.